This T cell receptor (beta chain) comes out of a study of T-cell reconstitution after alpha-beta-depleted transplantation in children. Whole-study findings and limits: Some patients' high day-60 TCRbeta diversity was attributed to recipient cells surviving conditioning. Reportedly, alpha-beta T cells present about two months post-transplant originated from several hundred expanded clones of graft origin. When one year had passed after transplant, most T-cell counts and diversity came from newly produced T cells.

This CDR3 spans 16 amino acids. V lost 5 bases and J lost 5; bases outside the gene matches: 11. Germline assignment: CDR1 SGHAT and CDR2 FQNNGV. Molecular barcoding with unique molecular identifiers was used for the TCRbeta library. TCRdb processed the PCR reads anew with MiXCR; each CDR3 protein has one entry. Found here are about 290,000 distinct CDR3 sequences, around 7.3% of them singletons; the top ten hold about 9.3%. This clonotype appeared many times. As yet, its antigen is unknown. This clonotype originated in a female patient aged 2-10 years who had a stem cell transplant for Fanconi anemia, so the T cells may come from the graft donor. This chain connects TRBV11-2 to TRBJ2-5, with TRBD2 matching over 10 bases. Sequencing used peripheral blood, obtained 360 days after TCRalphabeta/CD19-depleted stem cell transplant. The CDR3 here is CASSQLTGTSEETQYF. The CDR3 nucleotides are TGTGCCAGCAGCCAACTGACTGGGACTAGCGAGGAGACCCAGTACTTC.